This T cell receptor (beta chain) was documented in a study of OX40 agonist ivuxolimab in advanced cancers. Study at large: Every 2 weeks, patients received ivuxolimab intravenously, dosed at 0.01 to 10 mg/kg. Past anti-PD-1, anti-PD-L1 or anti-CTLA-4 therapy was accepted, and roughly 42% had received some. A partial response was reached by three patients: one with hepatocellular carcinoma and two with cutaneous melanoma.

Here immunoSEQ multiplex PCR was the method, and the copy in TCRdb shows in-frame clones only, minus some. Of some 25,000 clones listed, 80% to 90% are singletons. The trim removed 2 bases at V and 2 bases at J, leaving 2 bases unmatched. The CDR3 is 14 amino acids. Germline V gene data show CDR1 as LNHDA and CDR2 as SQIVND (reference sequence). Material: CD4+ or CD8+ T cells sorted from blood, obtained in a trial of the OX40 agonist ivuxolimab. The sequence came from an adult with an advanced solid tumor such as melanoma, head and neck, liver or kidney cancer. The chain has TRBV19 and TRBJ1-1; 7 bases are shared with TRBD1. CDR3 residues: CASSIWTGNTEAFF. CDR3 DNA sequence: TGTGCCAGTAGTATATGGACAGGAAACACTGAAGCTTTCTTT. The whole variable domain, remainder taken from reference TRBV19 and TRBJ1-1, is DGGITQSPKYLFRKEGQNVTLSCEQNLNHDAMYWYRQDPGQGLRLIYYSQIVNDFQKGDIAEGYSVSREKKESFPLTVTSAQKNPTAFYLCASSIWTGNTEAFFGQGTRLTVV.